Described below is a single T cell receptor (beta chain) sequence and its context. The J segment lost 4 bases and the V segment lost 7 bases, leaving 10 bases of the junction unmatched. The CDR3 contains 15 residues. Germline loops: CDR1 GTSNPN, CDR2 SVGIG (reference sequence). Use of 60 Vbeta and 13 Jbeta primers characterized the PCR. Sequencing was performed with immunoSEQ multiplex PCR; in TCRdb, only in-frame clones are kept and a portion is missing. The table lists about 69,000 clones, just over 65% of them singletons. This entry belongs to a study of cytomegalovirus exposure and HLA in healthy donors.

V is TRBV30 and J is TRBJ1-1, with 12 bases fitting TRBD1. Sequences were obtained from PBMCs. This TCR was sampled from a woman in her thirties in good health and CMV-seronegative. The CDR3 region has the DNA TGTGCCTCGCAGGGACAGGGGGCATGGGGCACTGAAGCTTTCTTT. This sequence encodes CASQGQGAWGTEAFF.